This TCR beta chain was recorded in a study of identical twins (TCRdb year 2016). At the level of the whole study: TCR alpha and beta repertoires from monozygotic twins, unrelated adults of various ages and cord blood were deep-sequenced to test whether fetal clonotypes persist. Replicate twin experiments were performed at different times using different library preparation protocols to rule out contamination. Broader findings and caveats from the paper: Because the same donors could not be followed over many years, the conclusions relied on cross-sectional statistical analysis. Fewer insertions were carried by abundant cord blood beta clonotypes; a weaker similar trend was observed in young adult naive repertoires, while no such trend was observed in memory repertoires. Out-of-frame TCR alpha sharing in monozygotic twins was systematically underestimated by recombination models, whereas sharing between unrelated individuals was in agreement with the recombination models. In beta out-of-frame sequences, excess twin sharing was weaker, because having fewer shared sequences lowered the signal-to-noise ratio. Zero-insertion analyses could be partly confounded by invariant T cells such as MAIT and iNKT, although diverse VJ usage argued against such confounding for most clonotypes. Compared with coincidental sharing between unrelated individuals, out-of-frame TCR alpha sequences shared between twins had an excess of sequences with low generation probability.

This clonotype was counted at least ten times. The specificity of this receptor is unknown. No per-base quality is available; no much larger clone lies one base away. Every donor was a healthy Caucasian. The study also sequenced three unrelated non-twin adults: a male aged 18 to 29, a male aged 50 to 60 and a female aged 50 to 60. Miltenyi CD45RO+ enrichment and human naive T-cell isolation kits were used to isolate memory (CD45RO+) and naive T cells from PBMC. The library was obtained by 5' RACE. TCRdb names Illumina HiSeq 2000 as the instrument used. A universal primer binding site was introduced by template switching, and a unique molecular identifier was present in the final cDNA, enabling accurate counting of TCR cDNA molecules. Specific primers in the conserved constant-segment region were used to synthesize first-strand cDNA for the TCR alpha and beta chains. To control for contamination, every cDNA library carried two barcodes: a SMART-Mk sample barcode plus Illumina barcodes. TruSeq adapter sequences along with Illumina sample barcodes were introduced in two successive PCR steps. The TCR alpha and beta cDNA libraries were sequenced on the Illumina HiSeq platform using custom primers. Per the source publication's procedure: MiGEC processed the raw reads to extract unique molecular identifiers, while MiXCR was used to determine the CDR3 positions. Recombination models were inferred per individual with the repgenHMM and IGoR tools using an EM algorithm. Shared clonotype analysis was performed with the tcR package in R, normalizing sharing by the product of cloneset sizes. Out-of-frame nonproductive sequences were analyzed to study raw recombination free of thymic and clonal selection effects. TCRdb ran its own pipeline on the public reads, namely fastp trimming at Q25 and MiXCR clone calling, and kept in-frame beta chains. Rows are combined by CDR3 protein, so each entry shows the most common genes and DNA. TCRdb, not the original authors, processed these V and J calls. Counted in this sample were 350,000 to 450,000 distinct CDR3 sequences; approximately 18% of them appeared once. Together, the top ten hold approximately 12% of the sample.

This receptor was identified in a man between 50 and 59 years old in good health. The specimen sequenced was naive T cells sorted from blood. This specimen's cell subset or site label, interpreted: cells isolated with a human naive T-cell isolation kit.

The CDR3 has the sequence CASSFKTGELFF. The sequenced DNA: TGTGCCAGCAGCTTTAAAACCGGGGAGCTGTTTTTT. The rearranged chain carries TRBV7-6 and TRBJ2-2, with no confidently assigned D gene. A distance of 4 bases separates the germline ends of V and J, which lose 3 bases and 5 bases respectively. The CDR3 sequence holds 12 residues, the cysteine and phenylalanine included. Kept here is only the CDR3 DNA, which spans 36 bases and is read in frame from base 1. CDR1 and CDR2, per the germline V gene, are SGHVS and FNYEAQ.